The sequence of this T cell receptor beta chain was determined in a study of CD8+ T cells in alopecia areata. Treatment specified: oral pan-JAK inhibitor, 5-10 mg twice daily. V was clipped by 0 bases and J by 0 bases, with 9 bases between them. The CDR3 covers 16 residues. A few counts support this clone. Its specificity is not known. Study results and caveats: Persistence of many expanded lesional clones was seen in scalp and blood during tofacitinib.

cDNA serving as the sequencing template came from extracted, reverse transcribed RNA. Libraries were prepared by immunoSEQ multiplex PCR; TCRdb keeps only in-frame clonotypes and omits some of them. The table records about 270,000 clones, about 60% of them present only once. This chain joins TRBV23-1 and TRBJ2-1; D uncertain. TRBV23-1 qualifies as an ORF whose function is uncertain. The specimen comprised CD4+ T cells sorted from blood, sampled at approximately week 51, from a patient treated with tofacitinib. This TCR was sampled from a human donor with alopecia areata. As DNA, the CDR3 is TGCGCCAGCAGTCAATCGCGCTCCAGCTCCTACAATGAGCAGTTCTTC. Encoded protein: CASSQSRSSSYNEQFF.